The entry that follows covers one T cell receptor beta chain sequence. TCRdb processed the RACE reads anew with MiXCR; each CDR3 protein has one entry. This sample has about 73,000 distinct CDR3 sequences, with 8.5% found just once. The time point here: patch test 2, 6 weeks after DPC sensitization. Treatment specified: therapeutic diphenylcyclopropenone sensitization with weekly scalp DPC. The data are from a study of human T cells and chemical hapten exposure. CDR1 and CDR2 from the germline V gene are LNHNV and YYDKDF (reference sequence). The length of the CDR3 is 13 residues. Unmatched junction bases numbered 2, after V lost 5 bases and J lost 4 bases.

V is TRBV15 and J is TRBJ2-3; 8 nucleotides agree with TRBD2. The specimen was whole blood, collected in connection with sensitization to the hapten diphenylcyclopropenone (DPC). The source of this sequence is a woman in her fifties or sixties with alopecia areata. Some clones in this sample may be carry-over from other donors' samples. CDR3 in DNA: TGTGCCACCAGCCGGGGGGGGGCAGATACGCAGTATTTT. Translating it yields CATSRGGADTQYF. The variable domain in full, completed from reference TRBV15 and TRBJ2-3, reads DAMVIQNPRYQVTQFGKPVTLSCSQTLNHNVMYWYQQKSSQAPKLLFHYYDKDFNNEADTPDNFQSRRPNTSFCFLDIRSPGLGDTAMYLCATSRGGADTQYFGPGTRLTVL.